The rows below give T cell receptor beta chains drawn from one sample of a study of blood T cell repertoires in COVID-19. Sequenced by immunoSEQ multiplex PCR; TCRdb stores in-frame clones only, minus some. The profile shows 85,000 to 110,000 clones, around 84% of them singletons. Material: peripheral blood. The receptors shown here come from a human donor in a cohort sampled during active COVID-19. Each CDR3 is given with its conserved first and last residue. Each record gives: J gene, V gene, D gene, clone size, CDR3 DNA, CDR3 protein. D genes are given only for firm matches. Some rows have no size entry. The others give once, few or many, or a class for an expanded clone.

TRBJ2-7,TRBV7-2,TRBD1,NA,TGTGCCAGCAGCGCCGGGACAGGGGGCGTCTACGAGCAGTACTTC,CASSAGTGGVYEQYF
TRBJ1-5,TRBV9,TRBD1,NA,TGTGCCAGCAGCGTACAAACAGGGGTAAGCAATCAGCCCCAGCATTTT,CASSVQTGVSNQPQHF
TRBJ1-2,TRBV6-5,TRBD1,NA,TGTGCCAGCAGCACGGGACAGGGCTATGGCTACACCTTC,CASSTGQGYGYTF
TRBJ2-1,TRBV9,TRBD1,NA,TGTGCCAGCAGCGTAGTGGACAGGGGTTTTAATGAGCAGTTCTTC,CASSVVDRGFNEQFF
TRBJ1-1,TRBV23-1,TRBD1,NA,TGCGCCACCCTCCCCCACAGGGGCCCCAACACTGAAGCTTTCTTT,CATLPHRGPNTEAFF
TRBJ1-3,TRBV9,NA,NA,TGTGCCAGCAGCCCCTCCTTAAGACAGACCGGAAACACCATATATTTT,CASSPSLRQTGNTIYF
TRBJ2-7,TRBV5-1,TRBD1,NA,TGCGCCAGCAGGACGACCGGGACAGGGATCTACGAGCAGTACTTC,CASRTTGTGIYEQYF
TRBJ1-2,TRBV2,NA,NA,TGTGCCAGCAGTGAAAGGGGGGGCTATGGCTACACCTTC,CASSERGGYGYTF
TRBJ1-2,TRBV3-1/TRBV3-2,NA,NA,TGTGCCAGCAGCCCGGCCGGCAGGGGTTACGGTGGCTACACCTTC,CASSPAGRGYGGYTF
TRBJ1-2,TRBV7-9,NA,NA,TGTGCCAGCACACAACAGGAGAGCTATGGCTACACCTTC,CASTQQESYGYTF
TRBJ2-5,TRBV5-1,TRBD1,many,TGCGCCAGCAGCGGGACAGGAGGGAAAGAGACCCAGTACTTC,CASSGTGGKETQYF
TRBJ1-3,TRBV10-2,TRBD1,NA,TGCGCCAGCCAATCTGGGACAGGGACTGGAAACACCATATATTTT,CASQSGTGTGNTIYF
TRBJ2-7,TRBV5-1,NA,once,TGCGCCAGCAGCTTGGGGTACGGTGAGCAGTACTTC,CASSLGYGEQYF
TRBJ2-5,TRBV7-6,TRBD2,NA,TGTGCGGTCGTGAAGACTAGCGGGGCAGAGACCCAGTACTTC,CAVVKTSGAETQYF
TRBJ2-1,TRBV9,NA,once,TGTGCCAGCAGCACTAACACACCAAACTACAATGAGCAGTTCTTC,CASSTNTPNYNEQFF
TRBJ1-1,TRBV30,NA,NA,TGTGCCTGGAGTCGGGGAGGGCGGAACACTGAAGCTTTCTTT,CAWSRGGRNTEAFF
TRBJ2-5,TRBV7-9,NA,NA,TGTGCCAGCAGCCGGAATAATCGGAGGGGAGAGACCCAGTACTTC,CASSRNNRRGETQYF
TRBJ2-2,TRBV6-5,NA,NA,TGTGCCAGCAGTCGCGCGCTTAGCACCGGGGAGCTGTTTTTT,CASSRALSTGELFF
TRBJ2-7,TRBV2,NA,once,TGTGCCAGCAGTGAACTGGGGAGCTCCTACGAGCAGTACTTC,CASSELGSSYEQYF
TRBJ1-1,TRBV5-5,NA,NA,TGTGCCAGCAGCCCGGGGCGGGGGAACACTGAAGCTTTCTTT,CASSPGRGNTEAFF
TRBJ2-5,TRBV4-3,TRBD2,NA,TGCGCCAGCAGCCCTCGTAGGACTAGCGGGGGGGCAGAGACCCAGTACTTC,CASSPRRTSGGAETQYF